The clone carrying this T cell receptor beta chain was observed at least ten times. Participants spanned ages 18 to 89 years and resided in over 20 US areas. V lost 2 bases and J lost 5; bases outside the gene matches: 5. The germline V gene encodes CDR1 MNHEY and CDR2 SVGEGT. This CDR3 region has 14 residues. The source of the sample is a study of blood T cell repertoires in COVID-19. Study overall: Both acute and convalescent COVID-19 samples were obtained from the United States, Italy and Spain.

Authors' analysis steps: Nucleated cell number was recorded as an estimate derived from reference gene primer amplification. TCRdb's table, derived via immunoSEQ multiplex PCR, lists solely in-frame clones and lacks some. V and J calls and clone size come straight from that table; D and trimming were deduced from the DNA. The sample records under 200,000 clones, about 86% being singletons. The chain couples TRBV6-2 or TRBV6-3 to TRBJ2-7; 8 bases fit TRBD1. This TCR derives from a middle-aged man who had recovered from COVID-19. Sequences were obtained from PBMCs or T cells enriched from blood (not recorded which). CDR3 loop: CASSYGTGSHEQYF. The CDR3 nucleotides are TGTGCCAGCAGTTACGGGACAGGTAGTCACGAGCAGTACTTC.